One TCR beta chain is described in this entry. This entry is derived from a study of blood T cell repertoires in COVID-19. Study in general: Sample material is recorded as cDNA or gDNA derived from T cells, B-cell-depleted T cells, or PBMCs.

Data came from immunoSEQ multiplex PCR; TCRdb stores just in-frame clones and leaves some out. Here the sample spans more than 300,000 clones, approximately 85% being singletons. Sequenced: peripheral blood. This TCR was sampled from a woman between 45 and 60 years old with acute or convalescent COVID-19.

The CDR3 loop reads CASSGTTGSNEKLFF. The CDR3 coding sequence is TGTGCCAGCAGTGGAACGACAGGATCTAATGAAAAACTGTTTTTT. The rearrangement links TRBV2 to TRBJ1-4, with a weak D call TRBD1 (6 bases). V lost 4 bases and J 3 bases, leaving 12 bases between the germline ends. The CDR3 covers 15 residues. Looked up from germline, CDR1 is SNHLY and CDR2 is FYNNEI.